A single sample is the source of the 30 T cell receptor beta chains below, sequenced in a study of CD8+ T cells in alopecia areata. Treatment denoted: oral pan-JAK inhibitor, 5-10 mg twice daily. RNA, once extracted, was reverse transcribed into cDNA for use as the sequencing template. Data came from immunoSEQ multiplex PCR; TCRdb stores just in-frame clones and leaves some out. The sample consists of 150,000 to 250,000 clones, 50% to 60% of them appearing once. The source material was CD4+ T cells sorted from blood, sampled at week 4, from a patient treated with tofacitinib. The receptors stem from a human donor with alopecia areata.

This clone was picked up a small number of times. The chain combines TRBV10-3 with TRBJ2-6, with D possibly being TRBD1 (5 bases). Germline CDR1 reads ENHRY; CDR2 reads SYGVKD. The ends were cut back, 0 bases at V and 2 bases at J, with 8 bases in the middle. The CDR3 is 16 amino acids. The DNA of the CDR3 is TGTGCCATCAGTGAGTCGGCAGGGACTGGGGCCAACGTCCTGACTTTC. It encodes CAISESAGTGANVLTF.

This chain uses TRBV30 with TRBJ2-3; 7 bases line up with TRBD2. Germline trimming cut 0 bases from V and 5 bases from J; bases unmatched to any gene: 11. The CDR3 consists of 16 residues. Germline assignment: CDR1 GTSNPN and CDR2 SVGIG (reference sequence). The CDR3, as DNA: TGTGCCTGGAGTGTATCAAGAACTAGCGCCGGAGATACGCAGTATTTT. Protein sequence: CAWSVSRTSAGDTQYF.

There are a few counts of this clone. This rearrangement joins TRBV18 to TRBJ2-1; D possibly corresponds to TRBD1 (6 bases). The V end lost 2 bases, the J end lost 9 bases, and 20 bases lay between the germline ends. Germline loops: CDR1 KGHSH, CDR2 LQKENI. This CDR3 spans 16 amino acids. Written as DNA, the CDR3 is TGTGCCAGCTCACCAAGGACAGTTCTCAACAGTGGTGAGCAGTTCTTC. It codes for CASSPRTVLNSGEQFF.

The V and J genes are TRBV2 and TRBJ1-4; unclear D gene. CDR1 is SNHLY, CDR2 FYNNEI, per germline. Trimming took 6 bases from V and 8 from J, leaving 16 bases between them. This CDR3 has 14 residues. The CDR3 DNA is TGTGCCAGCAGGTCCGAGGTGGGAAAGGAAAAACTGTTTTTT. Protein product: CASRSEVGKEKLFF.

This clone was counted a few times. CDR3 nucleotides: TGTGCCAGCAGTAAAGAGCTCTCCTACGAGCAGTACTTC. It encodes CASSKELSYEQYF. V gene TRBV2 combines with J gene TRBJ2-7; D uncertain. The V end was cut by 5 bases, the J end by 0 bases, with 8 bases between. The CDR3 runs 13 residues. The germline CDR1 and CDR2 sequences are SNHLY and FYNNEI.

The chain is built from TRBV7-2 and TRBJ2-5; 8 bases are shared with TRBD2. V lost 1 base and J lost 2; bases outside the gene matches: 6. Germline CDR1 is SGHTA and CDR2 is FQGNSA. CDR3 length: 16 residues. CDR3 bases: TGTGCCAGCAGCTTAGGGTCGGCGGGGGGACAAGAGACCCAGTACTTC. This gives the protein CASSLGSAGGQETQYF.

In its sample, this clone was seen once. DNA of the CDR3: TGTGCCAGCAGTCTAATAGCGGGGGGCCGAGAGACCCAGTACTTC. It codes for CASSLIAGGRETQYF. The chain is built from TRBV2 and TRBJ2-5; 10 positions agree with TRBD2. With 5 bases clipped from V and 4 bases from J, the junction kept 7 bases outside the gene matches. This CDR3 is 15 amino acids long. Per the germline V gene, CDR1 is SNHLY and CDR2 is FYNNEI. Full variable domain (rest looked up from reference TRBV2 and TRBJ2-5): EPEVTQTPSHQVTQMGQEVILRCVPISNHLYFYWYRQILGQKVEFLVSFYNNEISEKSEIFDDQFSVERPDGSNFTLKIRSTKLEDSAMYFCASSLIAGGRETQYFGPGTRLLVL.

The chain joins TRBV30 to TRBJ2-6; perhaps TRBD1 as D (5 bases). CDR1 GTSNPN and CDR2 SVGIG come from the germline V gene (reference sequence). This CDR3 region has 13 residues. CDR3 loop: CAWGSSGANVLTF. CDR3 coding DNA: TGTGCATGGGGCAGCTCTGGGGCCAACGTCCTGACTTTC. Full variable domain (remainder filled in from reference TRBV30 and TRBJ2-6): SQTIHQWPATLVQPVGSPLSLECTVEGTSNPNLYWYRQAAGRGLQLLFYSVGIGQISSEVPQNLSASRPQDRQFILSSKKLLLSDSGFYLCAWGSSGANVLTFGAGSRLTVL.

The chain recombines TRBV29-1 with TRBJ2-1; 10 positions match TRBD1. This CDR3 region has 14 residues. V gave up 3 bases and J gave up 4 bases; unmatched junction bases: 3. Germline CDR1 and CDR2: SQVTM and ANQGSEA. The CDR3 is CSVDDRGPYNEQFF. The CDR3 DNA reads as TGCAGCGTTGATGACAGGGGGCCATACAATGAGCAGTTCTTC.

CDR3 residues: CSVETGEGQPQHF. As DNA, the CDR3 is TGCAGCGTCGAGACAGGGGAGGGGCAGCCCCAGCATTTT. J is TRBJ1-5 and V is TRBV29-1; 8 bases align to TRBD1. Trimming cost V 6 bases and J 7 bases; bases outside gene matches: 8. The germline V gene has CDR1 SQVTM and CDR2 ANQGSEA. CDR3 length: 13 residues.

The J gene is TRBJ2-7, the V gene TRBV29-1; D possibly corresponds to TRBD1 (6 bases). CDR1 and CDR2 (germline): SQVTM, ANQGSEA. The CDR3 has 15 amino acids. V gave up 3 bases and J gave up 4 bases, with 19 bases separating them. The CDR3 sequence: CSVDLRTANFYEQYF. The CDR3 DNA follows: TGCAGCGTTGACCTGAGGACAGCAAATTTTTACGAGCAGTACTTC.

The chain recombines TRBV5-1 with TRBJ2-7, with TRBD1 matching 8 bases. The CDR3 runs to 15 residues. Germline lookup yields CDR1 SGHRS and CDR2 YFSETQ. J was trimmed by 5 bases and V by 4 bases; bases with no gene match: 11. The CDR3 loop reads CASSTGRGRVNEQYF. CDR3 sequence (DNA): TGCGCCAGCAGCACCGGCAGGGGGCGCGTAAACGAGCAGTACTTC.

This clone came up a few times. The J gene is TRBJ2-5, the V gene TRBV4-1, with D hard to call. V lost 5 bases, J lost 3 bases, and 10 bases lay in between. Germline values: CDR1 MGHRA, CDR2 YSYEKL. This CDR3 spans 13 amino acids. The CDR3 region has the DNA TGCGCCAGCAGCGGGCGACGTGAAGAGACCCAGTACTTC. Protein sequence: CASSGRREETQYF.

The chain links TRBV4-1 to TRBJ1-6; TRBD1 is a possible D gene (6 bases). Germline V gene data show CDR1 as MGHRA and CDR2 as YSYEKL. The CDR3 has 21 residues. The V end was cut by 1 base, the J end by 0 bases, with 22 bases between. The CDR3 region has the DNA TGCGCCAGCAGCCAAGCGTCACCACAGGGAATCAGGAGCTCCTATAATTCACCCCTCCACTTT. Encoded protein: CASSQASPQGIRSSYNSPLHF.

The chain couples TRBV6-5 to TRBJ2-5, with a weak D call TRBD1 (7 bases). Trimming stripped 0 bases from V and 5 bases from J, with 16 bases between. This CDR3 has 16 amino acids. CDR1 and CDR2 from the germline V gene are MNHEY and SVGAGI. CDR3 nucleotide sequence: TGTGCCAGCAGTTACTCCAGGAGGGGGCTTGGGGAGACCCAGTACTTC. Encoded protein: CASSYSRRGLGETQYF.

The chain uses TRBV7-9 and TRBJ1-4; D possibly corresponds to TRBD1 (6 bases). Germline CDR1 SEHNR, CDR2 FQNEAQ (reference sequence). The CDR3 consists of 14 residues. Trimming took off 5 bases at V and 4 bases at J, with 11 bases between the two ends. The CDR3 coding sequence is TGTGCCAGCAGCCGTACAGGGCTTAATGAAAAACTGTTTTTT. As protein: CASSRTGLNEKLFF.

This clone was seen just once. The chain has TRBV5-1 and TRBJ1-1; the D gene is possibly TRBD1 (5 bases). The CDR3 has 16 amino acids. Trimming pared 0 bases from V and 4 bases from J, leaving 16 bases between. CDR1 and CDR2 from the germline V gene are SGHRS and YFSETQ. The CDR3 protein is CASSLALREEATEAFF. Written as DNA, the CDR3 is TGCGCCAGCAGCTTGGCGCTCAGGGAGGAGGCCACTGAAGCTTTCTTT.

This clone was observed a few times. The chain has TRBV19 and TRBJ1-2, with D uncertain. Trimming removed 2 bases at V and 8 bases at J, with 12 bases between. Germline CDR1 is LNHDA and CDR2 is SQIVND (reference sequence). This CDR3 is built from 13 residues. CDR3 loop: CASSIPAPWGYTF. The CDR3 nucleotides read TGTGCCAGTAGTATACCCGCCCCTTGGGGCTACACCTTC.

The rearrangement uses TRBV30 and TRBJ1-5; tentative D call: TRBD1 (5 bases). V lost 0 bases, J lost 4 bases, and 7 bases lay in between. Germline V gene data show CDR1 as GTSNPN and CDR2 as SVGIG (reference sequence). The CDR3 is 13 amino acids. The CDR3 coding sequence is TGTGCCTGGAGTGTGAAGGGGAATCAGCCCCAGCATTTT. Translating it yields CAWSVKGNQPQHF.

Written as DNA, the CDR3 is TGTGCCTGGAGTGTACGGGGGGTCCAGGTCGAGCAGTACTTC. It specifies CAWSVRGVQVEQYF. This sequence joins TRBV30 and TRBJ2-7; TRBD2 agrees at 7 bases. The CDR3 has 14 amino acids. V dropped 0 bases and J dropped 6; count of bases not matched to a gene: 8. The germline V gene has CDR1 GTSNPN and CDR2 SVGIG (reference sequence).

The table lists this clone with a count of one. Its ends do not fully match the called genes, so a read error is possible. Distinct nucleotide sequences in the sample also encode this CDR3. This chain uses TRBV25-1 with TRBJ1-6, with 8 bases that match TRBD1. Germline CDR1 and CDR2: MGHDK and SYGVNS. This CDR3 comprises 16 residues. CDR3 protein: CASSEVRQGSNSPLHF. The DNA of the CDR3 is TGCGCCAGCAGTGAAGTCAGACAGGGGTCTAATTCACCCCTCCACTTT.

In this sample, this clone turned up many times. CDR3 sequence: CASSSRLAAHGTQYF. CDR3 DNA sequence: TGTGCCAGCAGCTCCAGACTAGCGGCTCACGGGACCCAGTACTTC. V is TRBV11-2 and J is TRBJ2-5, with 9 bases aligning to TRBD2. The CDR3 runs 15 residues. Per germline, CDR1 SGHAT and CDR2 FQNNGV. Trimming took 4 bases from V and 7 from J; bases not matched to a gene: 10.

The sample holds a few counts of this clone. The CDR3 loop reads CAISDTRTAGNQYPLHF. CDR3 DNA sequence: TGTGCCATCAGTGATACCAGGACAGCCGGTAATCAGTACCCCCTCCACTTT. V gene TRBV10-3 combines with J gene TRBJ1-6, with D possibly matching TRBD1 (6 bases). Germline-derived CDR1 and CDR2 are ENHRY and SYGVKD. V shed 3 bases and J shed 13 bases, with 25 bases lying between them. This CDR3 is 17 amino acids long.

The chain carries TRBV30 and TRBJ2-3; D is unclear. Trimming took off 2 bases at V and 5 bases at J, with 20 bases between the two ends. This CDR3 is built from 16 residues. Germline CDR1 and CDR2: GTSNPN and SVGIG (reference sequence). The CDR3 spells CAWSSPLGTREDTQYF. CDR3 nucleotides: TGTGCCTGGAGTTCTCCCCTGGGAACGAGAGAAGATACGCAGTATTTT.

V usage is TRBV29-1 and J usage is TRBJ2-1; tentatively, D is TRBD1 (5 bases). CDR3 length equals 14 residues. Germline assignment: CDR1 SQVTM and CDR2 ANQGSEA. The V gene lost 1 base and the J gene lost 4 bases, with 11 bases spanning the gap. The CDR3 loop is CSVEALRQYNEQFF. For the CDR3, the DNA is TGCAGCGTTGAAGCATTAAGACAGTACAATGAGCAGTTCTTC.

The chain has TRBV5-1 and TRBJ2-7, with D hard to call. From germline, CDR1 is SGHRS and CDR2 YFSETQ. The CDR3 consists of 13 residues. The V and J ends lost 1 base and 1 base respectively, with 6 bases between them. CDR3 region: CASSLKQSYEQYF. The CDR3 bases are TGCGCCAGCAGCTTGAAACAGTCCTACGAGCAGTACTTC.

The chain links TRBV4-2 to TRBJ1-2; weak D call: TRBD1 (5 bases). Germline lookup yields CDR1 LGHNA and CDR2 YNFKEQ. V was shortened by 0 bases and J by 9 bases, with 14 bases between the two germline ends. This CDR3 region has 14 residues. The CDR3 DNA is TGTGCCAGCAGCCAAGATCAGGGTGTTGGGAGCTACACCTTC. Amino acid sequence: CASSQDQGVGSYTF.

This clone has just a few counts. This chain links TRBV18 with TRBJ2-6; D unclear. The CDR3 runs to 15 residues. Germline V gene sequence: CDR1 KGHSH, CDR2 LQKENI. The V end lost 6 bases, the J end lost 0 bases, and 9 bases lay between the germline ends. This chain's CDR3 is CASSPPTSGANVLTF. As DNA, the CDR3 is TGTGCCAGCTCCCCGCCTACCTCTGGGGCCAACGTCCTGACTTTC.

This clone was counted a few times. The chain joins TRBV30 to TRBJ1-2, with D possibly matching TRBD1 (6 bases). The CDR3 is made up of 12 amino acids. Germline V gene sequence: CDR1 GTSNPN, CDR2 SVGIG (reference sequence). Trimming removed 3 bases from V and 8 bases from J, with 13 bases in between. For the CDR3, the DNA is TGTGCCTGGAGGAGGGACGGGGGCGGCTACACCTTC. Translation: CAWRRDGGGYTF.

The chain has TRBV27 and TRBJ2-3; possible D gene TRBD2, 7 bases. Germline V gene data show CDR1 as MNHEY and CDR2 as SMNVEV (reference sequence). The CDR3 contains 13 residues. V was pared by 5 bases and J by 11 bases, with 17 bases between. CDR3 sequence: CASSTRGGGGQYF. The DNA for the CDR3 is TGTGCCAGCAGTACCCGAGGGGGGGGCGGGCAGTATTTT.